This T cell receptor (beta chain) was sequenced during a study of OX40 agonist ivuxolimab in advanced cancers. Study-level information: Every 2 weeks, ivuxolimab was infused into the patients intravenously at between 0.01 and 10 mg/kg. The study's findings and limits: Expanded peripheral T-cell antigen specificity went undetermined.

Of note for this clone: Its target is unknown.

Patients were ineligible given autoimmune disease history or systemic immunosuppression. Generated by immunoSEQ multiplex PCR, the TCRdb table keeps only in-frame clones and is missing some. This sample has around 14,000 clones, with almost 80% found just once. V lost 4 bases, J lost 2 bases, and 16 bases lay in between. This CDR3 has 16 amino acids. Germline CDR1 and CDR2: SGDLS and YYNGEE. The receptor comes from an adult with an advanced solid tumor such as melanoma, head and neck, liver or kidney cancer. The source was CD4+ or CD8+ T cells sorted from blood, collected in a trial of the OX40 agonist ivuxolimab. The chain uses TRBV9 and TRBJ2-1; a weak D match, TRBD2 (7 bases). The CDR3 loop is CASSPRRGGTYNEQFF. For the CDR3, the DNA is TGTGCCAGCAGCCCTCGTAGGGGGGGTACCTACAATGAGCAGTTCTTC.